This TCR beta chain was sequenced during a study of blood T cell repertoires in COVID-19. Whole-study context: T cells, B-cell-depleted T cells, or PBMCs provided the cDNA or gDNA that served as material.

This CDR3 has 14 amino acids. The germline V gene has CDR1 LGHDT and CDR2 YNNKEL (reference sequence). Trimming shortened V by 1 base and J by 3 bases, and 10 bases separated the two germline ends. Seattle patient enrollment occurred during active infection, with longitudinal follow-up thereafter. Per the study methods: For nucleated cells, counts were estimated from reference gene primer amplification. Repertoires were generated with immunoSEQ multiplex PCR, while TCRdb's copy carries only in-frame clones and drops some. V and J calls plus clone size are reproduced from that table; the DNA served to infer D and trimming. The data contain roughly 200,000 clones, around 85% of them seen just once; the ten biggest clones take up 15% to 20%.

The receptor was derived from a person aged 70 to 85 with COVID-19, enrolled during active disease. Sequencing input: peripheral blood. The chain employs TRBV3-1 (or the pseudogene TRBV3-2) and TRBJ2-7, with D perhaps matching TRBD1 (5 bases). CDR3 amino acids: CASSQVGQGYEQYF. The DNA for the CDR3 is TGTGCCAGCAGCCAAGTAGGGCAGGGCTACGAGCAGTACTTC.